These 4 T cell receptor beta chains were all obtained from the same sample, sequenced in a study of identifying expanded T cells in peripheral blood. This table comes from immunoSEQ multiplex PCR, and its TCRdb copy is limited to in-frame clones, with some not included. The sample lists approximately 86,000 clones, around 84% occurring once. Sequencing was done on a sample of blood. Receptor source: a person between 18 and 75 years old in good health.

V gene TRBV9 combines with J gene TRBJ2-1; perhaps TRBD1 as D (6 bases). V dropped 0 bases and J dropped 6 bases, with 16 bases sitting between them. The CDR3 contains 16 residues. Germline V gene data show CDR1 as SGDLS and CDR2 as YYNGEE. The CDR3 loop reads CASSVATRGFSNEQFF. The CDR3 nucleotides are TGTGCCAGCAGCGTAGCTACCAGGGGATTCTCCAATGAGCAGTTCTTC.

The rearrangement joins TRBV2 to TRBJ1-5; D not resolved. Trimming cost V 7 bases and J 3 bases, with 10 bases left between them. CDR1 SNHLY and CDR2 FYNNEI come from the germline V gene. This CDR3 is 13 amino acids long. Here the CDR3 DNA reads TGTGCCAGCACAACAGTTTACAATCAGCCCCAGCATTTT. Translating gives CASTTVYNQPQHF.

The genes are TRBV30 and TRBJ2-1; possibly TRBD1 or TRBD2 for D (5 bases each). The germline V gene encodes CDR1 GTSNPN and CDR2 SVGIG (reference sequence). V lost 1 base and J 7 bases, leaving 11 bases between the germline ends. This CDR3 contains 13 residues. Written as DNA, the CDR3 is TGTGCCTGGAGTGGGGGGTTGTTTAATGAGCAGTTCTTC. Protein product: CAWSGGLFNEQFF.

V gene TRBV7-6 combines with J gene TRBJ2-6, with D perhaps assigned TRBD1 or TRBD2 (7 bases each). Germline CDR1 and CDR2: SGHVS and FNYEAQ. The CDR3 has 18 residues. Trimming cost V 5 bases and J 1 base, with 18 bases left between them. The CDR3, as DNA: TGTGCCAGCAGCCCAGGGGGAGGGAGTGGATCTGGGGCCAACGTCCTGACTTTC. This sequence encodes CASSPGGGSGSGANVLTF.